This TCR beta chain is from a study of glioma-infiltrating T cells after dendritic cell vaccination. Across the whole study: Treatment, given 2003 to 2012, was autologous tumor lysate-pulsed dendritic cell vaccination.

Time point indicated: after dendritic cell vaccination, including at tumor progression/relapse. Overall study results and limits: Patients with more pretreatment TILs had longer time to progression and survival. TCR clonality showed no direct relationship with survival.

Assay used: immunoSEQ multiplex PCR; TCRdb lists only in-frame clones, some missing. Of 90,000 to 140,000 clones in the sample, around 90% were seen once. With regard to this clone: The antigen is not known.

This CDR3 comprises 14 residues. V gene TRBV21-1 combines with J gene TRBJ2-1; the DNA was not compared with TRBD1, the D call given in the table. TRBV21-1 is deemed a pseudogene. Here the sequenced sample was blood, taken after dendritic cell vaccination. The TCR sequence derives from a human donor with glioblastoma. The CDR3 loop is CASSMYRGNNEQFF. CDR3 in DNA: TGTGCCAGCAGCATGTACAGGGGAAACAATGAGCAGTTCTTC.